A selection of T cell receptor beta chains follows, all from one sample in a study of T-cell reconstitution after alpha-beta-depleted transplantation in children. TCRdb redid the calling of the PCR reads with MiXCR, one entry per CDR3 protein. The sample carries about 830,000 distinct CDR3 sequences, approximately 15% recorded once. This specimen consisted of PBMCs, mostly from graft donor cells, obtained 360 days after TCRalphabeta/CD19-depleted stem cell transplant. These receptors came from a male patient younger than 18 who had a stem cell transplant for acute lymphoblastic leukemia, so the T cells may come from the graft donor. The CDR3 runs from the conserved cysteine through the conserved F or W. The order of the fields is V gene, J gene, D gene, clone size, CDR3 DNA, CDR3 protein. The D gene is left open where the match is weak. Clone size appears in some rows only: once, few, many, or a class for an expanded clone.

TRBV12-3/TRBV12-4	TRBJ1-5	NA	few	TGTGCCAGCAGCTCGAACGCAGGGTTCAATCAGCCCCAGCATTTT	CASSSNAGFNQPQHF
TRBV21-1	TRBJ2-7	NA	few	TGTGCCAGCAGCAAAGGGTTTATCGGCAGGTCAGACGAGCAGTACTTC	CASSKGFIGRSDEQYF
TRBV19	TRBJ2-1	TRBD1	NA	TGTGCCAGTAGACTAGGGACAGCCACACCTTACAATGAGCAGTTCTTC	CASRLGTATPYNEQFF
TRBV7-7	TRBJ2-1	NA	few	TGTGCCAGCAGCTCGCTTCAATACAATGAGCAGTTCTTC	CASSSLQYNEQFF
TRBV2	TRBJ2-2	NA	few	TGTGCCAGCGGTGGCGGGAACACCGGGGAGCTGTTTTTT	CASGGGNTGELFF
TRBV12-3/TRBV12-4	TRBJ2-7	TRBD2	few	TGTGCCAGGACTAGCGACTACGAGCAGTACTTC	CARTSDYEQYF
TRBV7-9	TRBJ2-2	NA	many	TGTGCCAGCAGCCCGAGCTCAGGTGTAGCCGGGGAGCTGTTTTTT	CASSPSSGVAGELFF
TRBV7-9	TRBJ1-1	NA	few	TGTGCCAGCAGCCTTACAGGGAGCTCAGGGAATGAAGCTTTCTTT	CASSLTGSSGNEAFF
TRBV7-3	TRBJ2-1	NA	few	TGTGCCAGCAGCTTAACCCCTGGGGGCTCTCTCCACAATGAGCAGTTCTTC	CASSLTPGGSLHNEQFF
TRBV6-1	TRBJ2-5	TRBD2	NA	TGTGCCAGCAGACTTAGCGGGAGGCTCGGGGAGACCCAGTACTTC	CASRLSGRLGETQYF